These T cell receptor beta chains were read from a single sample in a study of T-cell memory formation after mild COVID-19. Each CDR3 protein gets one entry after TCRdb re-called the 5' RACE reads with MiXCR. This table holds 250,000 to 350,000 distinct CDR3 sequences, about a sixth found once. The material sequenced was PBMCs or a T cell subset sorted from them (not recorded which). The receptors shown here come from a man aged 18 to 29 who had mild COVID-19 (a few samples of this study predate the infection). Cell type and time point are not known. Each CDR3 is given with its conserved first and last residue. A D gene is named only where the DNA matches it firmly. Size tells how often a clone was seen (once, few, many) or the class of an expanded clone, and some rows leave it out.

j_call v_call d_call clone_size cdr3_aa cdr3_nt
TRBJ2-7 TRBV10-2 TRBD1 few CASSPGTGIPYEQYF TGCGCCAGCAGCCCCGGGACAGGTATCCCCTACGAGCAGTACTTC
TRBJ2-1 TRBV5-1 TRBD1 . CASSFPQGALNNEQFF TGCGCCAGCAGCTTTCCACAGGGGGCTCTCAACAATGAGCAGTTCTTC
TRBJ2-1 TRBV18 . few CASSPLRGNEQFF TGTGCCAGCTCACCACTAAGGGGCAATGAGCAGTTCTTC
TRBJ2-1 TRBV7-3 TRBD2 few CASSRSGGVNEQFF TGTGCCAGCAGCCGTAGCGGGGGGGTCAATGAGCAGTTCTTC
TRBJ2-1 TRBV5-6 TRBD1 . CASSPANRGQDNEQFF TGTGCCAGCAGCCCGGCTAACAGGGGGCAGGACAATGAGCAGTTCTTC
TRBJ2-1 TRBV6-2/TRBV6-3 . . CASSYNGGPYNEQFF TGTGCCAGCAGTTACAATGGGGGGCCCTACAATGAGCAGTTCTTC
TRBJ2-2 TRBV24-1 . . CATSKENTGELFF TGTGCCACCTCTAAGGAGAATACCGGGGAGCTGTTTTTT
TRBJ2-7 TRBV3-1 . once CASSQVGRADYEQYF TGTGCCAGCAGCCAAGTCGGCAGGGCGGACTACGAGCAGTACTTC
TRBJ1-4 TRBV7-9 TRBD1 . CASSRQGSQEKLFF TGTGCCAGCAGCCGACAGGGAAGCCAGGAAAAACTGTTTTTT
TRBJ2-3 TRBV7-2 . . CASSYYRTASTDTQYF TGTGCCAGCAGCTACTACAGGACGGCTAGCACAGATACGCAGTATTTT
TRBJ2-2 TRBV4-2 TRBD1 . CASSQDLGQGNGELFF TGTGCCAGCAGCCAAGATCTGGGACAGGGGAACGGGGAGCTGTTTTTT
TRBJ2-3 TRBV20-1 . many CSARRGRERPDTQYF TGCAGTGCTAGAAGGGGGAGGGAGCGTCCAGATACGCAGTATTTT
TRBJ2-5 TRBV5-6 . few CASSLVGMETQYF TGTGCCAGCAGCTTGGTGGGCATGGAGACCCAGTACTTC
TRBJ2-1 TRBV3-1 TRBD2 few CASSSWTSRLGLEQFF TGTGCCAGCAGCTCCTGGACTAGCCGCCTCGGGCTTGAGCAGTTCTTC
TRBJ1-1 TRBV6-2/TRBV6-3 . . CASSYSRHGNEAFF TGTGCCAGCAGTTACTCGAGACACGGCAATGAAGCTTTCTTT
TRBJ1-4 TRBV20-1 . few CSAPRGGSNEKLFF TGCAGTGCTCCGAGGGGGGGGAGTAATGAAAAACTGTTTTTT
TRBJ2-1 TRBV5-4 . few CASSFDSSYYNEQFF TGTGCCAGCAGCTTCGACTCCTCGTACTACAATGAGCAGTTCTTC
TRBJ2-3 TRBV5-1 TRBD1 few CASSLNRGRPLSTQYF TGCGCCAGCAGCTTGAACAGGGGGCGCCCCCTTAGTACGCAGTATTTT
TRBJ2-1 TRBV7-9 TRBD2 . CASGPSGNLNEQFF TGTGCCAGCGGCCCTAGCGGCAACTTAAATGAGCAGTTCTTC
TRBJ1-5 TRBV10-2 . . CASSVGTNQPQHF TGCGCCAGCAGTGTCGGCACCAATCAGCCCCAGCATTTT
TRBJ1-1 TRBV28 . . CASSFPLLGGTEAFF TGTGCCAGCAGTTTCCCCCTCCTCGGGGGCACTGAAGCTTTCTTT
TRBJ2-5 TRBV28 . . CASSYPGVARETQYF TGTGCCAGCAGTTACCCCGGGGTAGCAAGAGAGACCCAGTACTTC
TRBJ2-7 TRBV4-3 . once CASSQDSGGYEQYF TGCGCCAGCAGCCAAGACTCAGGGGGGTACGAGCAGTACTTC
TRBJ2-3 TRBV7-9 TRBD2 . CASSRAAGGHTDTQYF TGTGCCAGCAGCCGGGCAGCGGGGGGCCACACAGATACGCAGTATTTT
TRBJ2-1 TRBV12-3/TRBV12-4 . many CASSSGPRAPFF TGTGCCAGCAGTTCAGGACCCAGGGCACCGTTCTTC
TRBJ2-5 TRBV10-3 . once CAISESSGTGETQYF TGTGCCATCAGTGAGTCATCAGGGACCGGAGAGACCCAGTACTTC
TRBJ2-2 TRBV9 TRBD2 . CASSHSGGKNTGELFF TGTGCCAGCAGCCACTCGGGGGGGAAGAACACCGGGGAGCTGTTTTTT
TRBJ2-5 TRBV4-3 TRBD2 . CASSQARAGTSVETQYF TGCGCCAGCAGCCAAGCTCGAGCCGGGACTAGCGTCGAGACCCAGTACTTC
TRBJ2-2 TRBV4-3 . many CASSQSPDTGELFF TGCGCCAGCAGCCAATCGCCGGACACCGGGGAGCTGTTTTTT
TRBJ2-3 TRBV7-9 TRBD1 . CASSFPPRGTGTTDTQYF TGTGCCAGCAGCTTTCCCCCCCGTGGGACAGGGACCACAGATACGCAGTATTTT
TRBJ1-1 TRBV2 . . CASSEALEGEAFF TGTGCCAGCAGTGAAGCGCTGGAGGGCGAAGCTTTCTTT
TRBJ1-5 TRBV5-5 . . CASSWGDGQPQHF TGTGCCAGCAGCTGGGGGGACGGCCAGCCCCAGCATTTT
TRBJ2-2 TRBV11-2 . few CASSLGFGTENTGELFF TGTGCCAGCAGCTTAGGGTTTGGCACCGAGAACACCGGGGAGCTGTTTTTT
TRBJ2-3 TRBV5-1 TRBD1 few CATNTGVGTDTQYF TGCGCCACCAACACAGGGGTGGGCACAGATACGCAGTATTTT
TRBJ2-5 TRBV7-9 . . CASSFFSQETQYF TGTGCCAGCAGCTTCTTCTCTCAAGAGACCCAGTACTTC
TRBJ1-4 TRBV12-3/TRBV12-4 . . CASSLNWVGEKLFF TGTGCCAGCAGTTTAAATTGGGTTGGTGAAAAACTGTTTTTT
TRBJ2-3 TRBV5-1 . few CASSSTDYTDTQYF TGCGCCAGCAGCTCAACGGACTACACAGATACGCAGTATTTT
TRBJ1-6 TRBV7-2 . few CASSPQTETYSPLHF TGTGCCAGCAGCCCCCAGACAGAGACGTATTCACCCCTCCACTTT
TRBJ1-6 TRBV5-1 TRBD1 . CASSLGDRVNSPLHF TGCGCCAGCAGCTTGGGAGACAGGGTGAATTCACCCCTCCACTTT
TRBJ2-5 TRBV4-3 . few CASSQGSLAYQETQYF TGCGCCAGCAGCCAAGGCTCGCTCGCCTACCAAGAGACCCAGTACTTC
TRBJ1-5 TRBV29-1 . few CSVQGFGNQPQHF TGCAGCGTTCAAGGATTTGGGAATCAGCCCCAGCATTTT
TRBJ1-4 TRBV5-1 . . CASSAGRGGNEKLFF TGCGCCAGCAGCGCAGGGAGAGGTGGTAATGAAAAACTGTTTTTT
TRBJ1-5 TRBV4-1 . . CASSQDDGPPQPQHF TGCGCCAGCAGCCAAGATGATGGCCCACCTCAGCCCCAGCATTTT
TRBJ2-5 TRBV12-3/TRBV12-4 . . CASSFEGGTQYF TGTGCCAGCAGCTTCGAGGGCGGGACCCAGTACTTC
TRBJ1-1 TRBV19 . . CASSMGTQMNTEAFF TGTGCCAGTAGTATGGGAACCCAGATGAACACTGAAGCTTTCTTT
TRBJ2-3 TRBV10-3 TRBD2 . CAISGGLAGSSTDTQYF TGTGCCATCAGTGGGGGACTAGCGGGTTCTAGCACAGATACGCAGTATTTT
TRBJ2-3 TRBV7-6 TRBD2 few CASSPERGGLIDTQYF TGTGCCAGCAGCCCCGAGCGGGGGGGCCTTATAGATACGCAGTATTTT
TRBJ1-4 TRBV4-3 . . CASSQAPRGANEKLFF TGCGCCAGCAGCCAAGCCCCACGGGGGGCTAATGAAAAACTGTTTTTT
TRBJ2-1 TRBV6-5 TRBD1 few CASSSGTGVYNEQFF TGTGCCAGCAGTTCCGGGACAGGGGTCTACAATGAGCAGTTCTTC
TRBJ2-7 TRBV6-7 . . CASSREQYF TGTGCCAGCAGTCGCGAGCAGTACTTC
TRBJ2-2 TRBV6-2/TRBV6-3 . few CASSTARGGGTGELFF TGTGCCAGCAGTACCGCCAGGGGCGGAGGCACCGGGGAGCTGTTTTTT
TRBJ2-1 TRBV5-1 . few CASSLGFDNEQFF TGCGCCAGCAGCTTGGGTTTCGACAATGAGCAGTTCTTC
TRBJ2-1 TRBV30 . few CAWSDESTYNEQFF TGTGCCTGGAGCGACGAATCAACCTACAATGAGCAGTTCTTC
TRBJ1-1 TRBV7-9 TRBD1 few CASSQSHRQGFDTEAFF TGTGCCAGCAGCCAGTCGCATAGACAGGGTTTTGACACTGAAGCTTTCTTT
TRBJ1-2 TRBV7-2 . few CASSPAHRAGGYTF TGTGCCAGCAGCCCGGCCCACAGGGCGGGTGGCTACACCTTC
TRBJ2-2 TRBV7-8 . few CASSNPLTPRAAGELFF TGTGCCAGCAGCAACCCCCTCACACCAAGGGCGGCCGGGGAGCTGTTTTTT
TRBJ2-2 TRBV5-1 . . CASSSGGTGELFF TGCGCCAGCAGCTCAGGCGGGACCGGGGAGCTGTTTTTT
TRBJ1-4 TRBV6-5 . few CASSYSISPNLREKLFF TGTGCCAGCAGTTACTCGATCTCCCCCAACCTTCGGGAAAAACTGTTTTTT
TRBJ1-1 TRBV29-1 TRBD1 few CSGRDSSEAFF TGCAGCGGCCGGGACAGCTCTGAAGCTTTCTTT